The next 10 T cell receptor beta chains were all read from a single sample in a study of cytomegalovirus exposure and HLA in healthy donors. Use of 60 Vbeta and 13 Jbeta primers characterized the PCR. TCRdb keeps only in-frame clones here, not all; method: immunoSEQ multiplex PCR. Of approximately 97,000 clones detected, 75% to 90% appear once; the ten largest clones hold about 2.5%. Sequencing input: PBMCs. These receptors all stem from a man aged 35 to 55 in good health and CMV-seronegative.

The V call is TRBV10-3, the J call TRBJ1-1, with 10 nucleotides matching TRBD1. The germline V gene encodes CDR1 ENHRY and CDR2 SYGVKD. This CDR3 contains 16 residues. The trim removed 3 bases at V and 3 bases at J, leaving 7 bases unmatched. The CDR3, as DNA: TGTGCCATCAGTGACTCGGACAGGGGGGGTGACACTGAAGCTTTCTTT. Protein product: CAISDSDRGGDTEAFF.

This chain uses TRBV7-9 with TRBJ2-3, with D uncertain. Germline-derived CDR1 and CDR2 are SEHNR and FQNEAQ (reference sequence). The germline V and J ends were trimmed by 1 base and 2 bases, with 4 bases remaining between them. The CDR3 sequence is 13 residues long. The CDR3 nucleotides read TGTGCCAGCAGCTTAGACAACACAGATACGCAGTATTTT. Its protein is CASSLDNTDTQYF.

The chain is built from TRBV30 and TRBJ2-7; unclear D gene. The CDR3 has 12 amino acids. The V gene lost 2 bases and the J gene lost 6 bases, with 11 bases spanning the gap. Germline V gene lookup returns CDR1 GTSNPN and CDR2 SVGIG (reference sequence). CDR3: CAWSLFSSEQYF. For the CDR3, the DNA is TGTGCCTGGAGTTTATTCTCGAGCGAGCAGTACTTC.

The chain uses TRBV30 and TRBJ1-1; D is uncertain. The CDR3 totals 11 residues. Germline CDR1 is GTSNPN and CDR2 is SVGIG (reference sequence). The V gene lost 0 bases and the J gene lost 11 bases, with 10 bases spanning the gap. CDR3 sequence reads: CAWSVSIEAFF. The CDR3 DNA reads TGTGCCTGGAGTGTATCGATAGAGGCTTTCTTT.

CDR3: CATSRDNAGGHVLTF. The CDR3 bases are TGTGCCACCAGCAGAGATAATGCGGGCGGGCACGTCCTGACTTTC. The gene calls are TRBV15 and TRBJ2-6, with D possibly matching TRBD2 (5 bases). This CDR3 contains 15 residues. V lost 0 bases and J 11 bases, leaving 14 bases between the germline ends. Germline loops: CDR1 LNHNV, CDR2 YYDKDF (reference sequence).

V gene TRBV7-2 combines with J gene TRBJ2-7; TRBD2 matches 13 bases. Trimming removed 4 bases from V and 2 bases from J; junction bases left unmatched: 2. Germline loops: CDR1 SGHTA, CDR2 FQGNSA. This CDR3 has 15 amino acids. CDR3 DNA sequence: TGTGCCAGCAGCTCTACTAGCGGGGGGGCCTACGAGCAGTACTTC. Residues: CASSSTSGGAYEQYF. The whole variable domain, remainder taken from reference TRBV7-2 and TRBJ2-7, is GAGVSQSPSNKVTEKGKDVELRCDPISGHTALYWYRQSLGQGLEFLIYFQGNSAPDKSGLPSDRFSAERTGGSVSTLTIQRTQQEDSAVYLCASSSTSGGAYEQYFGPGTRLTVT.

V gene TRBV5-1 combines with J gene TRBJ2-5, with D uncertain. V lost 4 bases, J lost 5 bases, and 12 bases lay in between. Germline loops: CDR1 SGHRS, CDR2 YFSETQ. CDR3 length equals 13 residues. The CDR3 spells CASSPRPMETQYF. Here the CDR3 DNA reads TGCGCCAGCAGCCCCAGGCCCATGGAGACCCAGTACTTC.

The J gene is TRBJ2-7, the V gene TRBV9, with 9 bases matching TRBD1. The CDR3 totals 14 residues. Germline assignment: CDR1 SGDLS and CDR2 YYNGEE. Unmatched junction bases numbered 1, after V lost 0 bases and J lost 3 bases. CDR3 DNA: TGTGCCAGCAGCGTAGGACAGGGGGACTACGAGCAGTACTTC. It yields the protein CASSVGQGDYEQYF. Supplemented by reference TRBV9 and TRBJ2-7, the full variable domain reads DSGVTQTPKHLITATGQRVTLRCSPRSGDLSVYWYQQSLDQGLQFLIQYYNGEERAKGNILERFSAQQFPDLHSELNLSSLELGDSALYFCASSVGQGDYEQYFGPGTRLTVT.

This clone was recorded once. The chain has TRBV6-5 and TRBJ1-1; D unresolved. The V end lost 0 bases, the J end lost 3 bases, and 8 bases lay between the germline ends. Germline lookup yields CDR1 MNHEY and CDR2 SVGAGI. The CDR3 length is 14 residues. In DNA form, the CDR3 reads TGTGCCAGCAGTTACTCGGTGGCTCACACTGAAGCTTTCTTT. This gives the protein CASSYSVAHTEAFF.

This chain joins TRBV25-1 and TRBJ2-7; D unresolved. Germline V gene sequence: CDR1 MGHDK, CDR2 SYGVNS. The CDR3 length is 12 residues. V was clipped by 3 bases and J by 2 bases, with 5 bases between them. CDR3 bases: TGTGCCAGCAGTGACCTAGCCTACGAGCAGTACTTC. This translates into CASSDLAYEQYF.